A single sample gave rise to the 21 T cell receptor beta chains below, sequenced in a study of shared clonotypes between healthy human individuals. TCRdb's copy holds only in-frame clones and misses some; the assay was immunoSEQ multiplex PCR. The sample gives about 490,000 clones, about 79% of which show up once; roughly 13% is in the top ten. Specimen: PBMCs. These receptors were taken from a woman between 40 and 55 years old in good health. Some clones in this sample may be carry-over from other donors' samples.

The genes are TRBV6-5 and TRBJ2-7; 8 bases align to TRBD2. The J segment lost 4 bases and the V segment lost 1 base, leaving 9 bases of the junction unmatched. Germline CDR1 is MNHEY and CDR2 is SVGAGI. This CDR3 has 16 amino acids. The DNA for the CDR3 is TGTGCCAGCAGTTACTGGCGGGAGGCCCCCATTTACGAGCAGTACTTC. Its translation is CASSYWREAPIYEQYF.

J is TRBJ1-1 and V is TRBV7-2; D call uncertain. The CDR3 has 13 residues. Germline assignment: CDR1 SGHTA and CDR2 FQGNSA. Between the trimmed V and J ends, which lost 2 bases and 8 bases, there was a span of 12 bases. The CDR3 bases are TGTGCCAGCAGCTTATACCAGGAATACGAAGCTTTCTTT. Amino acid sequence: CASSLYQEYEAFF.

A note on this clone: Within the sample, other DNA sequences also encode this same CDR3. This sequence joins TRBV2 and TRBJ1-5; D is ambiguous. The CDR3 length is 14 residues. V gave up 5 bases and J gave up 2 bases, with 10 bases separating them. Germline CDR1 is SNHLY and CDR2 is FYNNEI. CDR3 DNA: TGTGCCAGCAGTCGGCAGGATCGCAATCAGCCCCAGCATTTT. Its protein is CASSRQDRNQPQHF.

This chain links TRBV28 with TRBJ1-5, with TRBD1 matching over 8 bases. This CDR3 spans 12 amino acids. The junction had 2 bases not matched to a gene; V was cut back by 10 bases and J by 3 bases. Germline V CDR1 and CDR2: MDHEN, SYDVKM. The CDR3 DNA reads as TGTGCCACGGACAGGGCCAATCAGCCCCAGCATTTT. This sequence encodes CATDRANQPQHF.

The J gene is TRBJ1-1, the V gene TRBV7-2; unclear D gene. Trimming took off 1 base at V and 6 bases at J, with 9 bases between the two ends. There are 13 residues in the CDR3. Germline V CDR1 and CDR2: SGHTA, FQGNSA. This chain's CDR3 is CASSLVGFAEAFF. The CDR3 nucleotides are TGTGCCAGCAGCTTAGTGGGCTTCGCTGAAGCTTTCTTT.

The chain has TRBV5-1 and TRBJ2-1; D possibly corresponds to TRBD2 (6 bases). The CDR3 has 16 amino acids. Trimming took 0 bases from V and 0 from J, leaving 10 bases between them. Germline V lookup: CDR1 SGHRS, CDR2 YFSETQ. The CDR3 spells CASSLAGLSSYNEQFF. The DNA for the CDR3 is TGCGCCAGCAGCTTGGCGGGACTGAGCTCCTACAATGAGCAGTTCTTC.

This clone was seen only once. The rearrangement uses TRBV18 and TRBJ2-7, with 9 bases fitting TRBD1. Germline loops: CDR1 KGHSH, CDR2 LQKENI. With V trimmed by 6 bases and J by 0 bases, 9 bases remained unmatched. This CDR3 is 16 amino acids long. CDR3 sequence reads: CASSQGQGLGSYEQYF. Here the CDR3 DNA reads TGTGCCAGCTCTCAGGGACAGGGTCTGGGCTCCTACGAGCAGTACTTC.

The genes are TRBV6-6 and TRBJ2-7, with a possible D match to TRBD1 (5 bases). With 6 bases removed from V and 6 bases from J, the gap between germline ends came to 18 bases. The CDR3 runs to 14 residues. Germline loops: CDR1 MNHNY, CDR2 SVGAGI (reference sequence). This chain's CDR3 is CASRESGASGEQYF. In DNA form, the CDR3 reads TGTGCCAGCAGGGAAAGTGGGGCGTCCGGCGAGCAGTACTTC.

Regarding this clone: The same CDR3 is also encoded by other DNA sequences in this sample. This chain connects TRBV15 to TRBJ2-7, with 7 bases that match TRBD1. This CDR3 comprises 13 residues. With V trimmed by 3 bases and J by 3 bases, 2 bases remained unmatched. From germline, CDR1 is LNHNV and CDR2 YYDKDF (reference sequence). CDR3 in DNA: TGTGCCACCAGCAGTGGGGACAGCTACGAGCAGTACTTC. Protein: CATSSGDSYEQYF.

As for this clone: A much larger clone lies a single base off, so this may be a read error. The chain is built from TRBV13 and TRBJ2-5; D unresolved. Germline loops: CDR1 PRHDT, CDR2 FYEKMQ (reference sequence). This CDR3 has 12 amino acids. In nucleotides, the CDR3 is TGTGCCAGCAGCCTAGGCCAAGAGACCCAGTACTTC. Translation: CASSLGQETQYF.

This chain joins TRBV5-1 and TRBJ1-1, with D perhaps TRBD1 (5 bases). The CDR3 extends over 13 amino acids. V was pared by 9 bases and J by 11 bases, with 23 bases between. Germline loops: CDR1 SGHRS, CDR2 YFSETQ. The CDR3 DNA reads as TGCGCCACCTCCGAAGAGGGGTTTAAGAAGGCTTTCTTT. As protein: CATSEEGFKKAFF.

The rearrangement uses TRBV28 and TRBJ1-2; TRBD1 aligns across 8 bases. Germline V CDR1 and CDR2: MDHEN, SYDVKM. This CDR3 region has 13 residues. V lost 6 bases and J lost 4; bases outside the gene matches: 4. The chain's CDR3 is CASRTGGSYGYTF. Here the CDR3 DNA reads TGTGCCAGCAGAACAGGGGGGAGCTATGGCTACACCTTC.

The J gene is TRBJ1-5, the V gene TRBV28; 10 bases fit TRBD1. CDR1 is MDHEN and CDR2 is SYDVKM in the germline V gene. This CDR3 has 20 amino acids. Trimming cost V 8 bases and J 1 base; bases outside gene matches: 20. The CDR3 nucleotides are TGTGCCAGCTCTAGCGAAGGGGGGACAGGGGATTTGTTGAGCAATCAGCCCCAGCATTTT. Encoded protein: CASSSEGGTGDLLSNQPQHF.

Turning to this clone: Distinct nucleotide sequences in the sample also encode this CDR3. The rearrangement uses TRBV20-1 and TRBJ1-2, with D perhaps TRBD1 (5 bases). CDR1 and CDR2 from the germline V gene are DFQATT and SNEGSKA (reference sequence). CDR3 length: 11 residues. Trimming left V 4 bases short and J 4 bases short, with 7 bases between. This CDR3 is CSATGGYGYTF. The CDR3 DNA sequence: TGCAGTGCTACCGGGGGCTATGGCTACACCTTC.

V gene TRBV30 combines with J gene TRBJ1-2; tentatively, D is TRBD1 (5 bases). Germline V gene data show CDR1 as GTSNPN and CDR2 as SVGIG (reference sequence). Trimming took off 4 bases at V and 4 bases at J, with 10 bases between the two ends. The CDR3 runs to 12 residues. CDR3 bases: TGTGCCTGGACAGGGACCTCCTATGGCTACACCTTC. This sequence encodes CAWTGTSYGYTF.

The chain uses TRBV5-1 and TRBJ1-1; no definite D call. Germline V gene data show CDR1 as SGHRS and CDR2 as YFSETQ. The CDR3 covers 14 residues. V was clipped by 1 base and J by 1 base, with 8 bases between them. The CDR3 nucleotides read TGCGCCAGCAGCTTGAGGCCAGAGAACACTGAAGCTTTCTTT. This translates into CASSLRPENTEAFF. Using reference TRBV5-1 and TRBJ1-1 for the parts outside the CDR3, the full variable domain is KAGVTQTPRYLIKTRGQQVTLSCSPISGHRSVSWYQQTPGQGLQFLFEYFSETQRNKGNFPGRFSGRQFSNSRSEMNVSTLELGDSALYLCASSLRPENTEAFFGQGTRLTVV.

In DNA form, the CDR3 reads TGTGCCAGCGGGATAGCGGAGACCCAGTACTTC. Its protein is CASGIAETQYF. J is TRBJ2-5 and V is TRBV7-9; D is possibly TRBD2 (5 bases). The CDR3 sequence is 11 residues long. In germline, CDR1 is SEHNR, CDR2 FQNEAQ (reference sequence). With 8 bases removed from V and 5 bases from J, the gap between germline ends came to 9 bases.

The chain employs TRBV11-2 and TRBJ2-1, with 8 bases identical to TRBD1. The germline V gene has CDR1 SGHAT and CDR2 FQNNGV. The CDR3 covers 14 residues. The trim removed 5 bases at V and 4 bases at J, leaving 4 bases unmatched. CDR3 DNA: TGTGCCAGCAGCACCGACAGGGGATACAATGAGCAGTTCTTC. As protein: CASSTDRGYNEQFF.

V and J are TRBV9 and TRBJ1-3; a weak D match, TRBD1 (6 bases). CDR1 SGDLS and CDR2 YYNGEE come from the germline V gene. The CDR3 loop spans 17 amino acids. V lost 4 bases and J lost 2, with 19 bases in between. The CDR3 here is CASSSVGGGTPGNTIYF. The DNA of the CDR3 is TGTGCCAGCAGCTCCGTGGGTGGTGGGACACCTGGAAACACCATATATTTT.

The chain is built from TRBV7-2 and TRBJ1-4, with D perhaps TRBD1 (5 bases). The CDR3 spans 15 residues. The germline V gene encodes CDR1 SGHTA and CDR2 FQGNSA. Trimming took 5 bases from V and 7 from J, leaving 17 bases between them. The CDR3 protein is CASSPMGGVGEKLFF. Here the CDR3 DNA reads TGTGCCAGCAGCCCCATGGGGGGGGTGGGTGAAAAACTGTTTTTT.

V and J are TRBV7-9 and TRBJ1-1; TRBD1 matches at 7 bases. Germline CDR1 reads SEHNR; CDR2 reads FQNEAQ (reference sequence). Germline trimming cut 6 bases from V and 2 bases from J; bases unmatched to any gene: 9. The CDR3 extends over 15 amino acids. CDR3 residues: CASRNPGQKNTEAFF. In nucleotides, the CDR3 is TGTGCCAGCAGAAATCCGGGACAGAAAAACACTGAAGCTTTCTTT. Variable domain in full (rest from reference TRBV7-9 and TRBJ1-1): DTGVSQNPRHKITKRGQNVTFRCDPISEHNRLYWYRQTLGQGPEFLTYFQNEAQLEKSRLLSDRFSAERPKGSFSTLEIQRTEQGDSAMYLCASRNPGQKNTEAFFGQGTRLTVV.